This T cell receptor (beta chain) was profiled in a study of human T cells and chemical hapten exposure. The overall study: Patients, predominantly female, presented with alopecia areata, totalis or universalis.

Time point given: patch test 2, 6 weeks after DPC sensitization. Treatment described: therapeutic diphenylcyclopropenone sensitization with weekly scalp DPC. Per germline, CDR1 SGHRS and CDR2 YFSETQ. The V gene lost 0 bases and the J gene lost 2 bases, with 5 bases spanning the gap. The CDR3 extends over 13 amino acids. TCRdb analysed the RACE reads with MiXCR anew, one entry per CDR3 protein. The table lists 70,000 to 95,000 distinct CDR3 sequences, approximately 6.6% of them singletons. This clonotype was recorded many times. This material consisted of whole blood, taken in connection with sensitization to the hapten diphenylcyclopropenone (DPC). The TCR sequence derives from a woman in her twenties or thirties with alopecia areata. Some clones in this sample may be carry-over from other donors' samples. This chain uses TRBV5-1 with TRBJ1-2, with D perhaps matching TRBD1 (5 bases). CDR3 loop: CASSLEGNYGYTF. CDR3 sequence (DNA): TGCGCCAGCAGCTTGGAGGGGAACTATGGCTACACCTTC.